These 21 T cell receptor beta chains were sequenced from one sample in a study of T cell responses to AZD1222 COVID-19 vaccine. Data came from immunoSEQ multiplex PCR; TCRdb stores just in-frame clones and leaves some out. The sample consists of some 60,000 clones, around 80% of them appearing once. This specimen consisted of peripheral blood, obtained 28 days after the second AZD1222 dose. These receptors all come from an adult who received the AZD1222 COVID-19 vaccine.

The chain joins TRBV7-9 to TRBJ1-4; 7 nucleotides align to TRBD1. CDR1 is SEHNR and CDR2 is FQNEAQ in the germline V gene (reference sequence). J gave up 8 bases and V 2 bases, and 11 bases lay outside the gene matches. The CDR3 contains 16 residues. Here the CDR3 reads CASSLRPEGAGEKLFF. The CDR3 DNA is TGTGCCAGCAGCTTACGTCCGGAGGGGGCAGGGGAAAAACTGTTTTTT. The full variable domain, in which reference TRBV7-9 and TRBJ1-4 provide the parts outside the CDR3, is DTGVSQNPRHKITKRGQNVTFRCDPISEHNRLYWYRQTLGQGPEFLTYFQNEAQLEKSRLLSDRFSAERPKGSFSTLEIQRTEQGDSAMYLCASSLRPEGAGEKLFFGSGTQLSVL.

The chain is built from TRBV19 and TRBJ1-4, with TRBD1 matching 8 bases. The V segment lost 4 bases and the J segment 4 bases; nucleotides outside the gene matches: 2. Per the germline V gene, CDR1 is LNHDA and CDR2 is SQIVND (reference sequence). This CDR3 has 14 amino acids. The CDR3 DNA is TGTGCCAGTAGTACGGGACAGGTTAATGAAAAACTGTTTTTT. This gives the protein CASSTGQVNEKLFF.

The chain couples TRBV10-3 to TRBJ1-3; 8 bases agree with TRBD1. The V segment lost 6 bases and the J segment 0 bases; nucleotides outside the gene matches: 7. The CDR3 extends over 16 amino acids. The germline V gene encodes CDR1 ENHRY and CDR2 SYGVKD. CDR3 nucleotide sequence: TGTGCCATCAGCCACGACAGGGGTGCCTCTGGAAACACCATATATTTT. Translation gives CAISHDRGASGNTIYF.

The J gene is TRBJ2-1, the V gene TRBV24-1; 9 nucleotides agree with TRBD1. Germline V gene data show CDR1 as KGHDR and CDR2 as SFDVKD. V shed 3 bases, J shed 7 bases, and the junction held 9 bases outside the gene matches. The CDR3 is 16 residues long. Here the CDR3 DNA reads TGTGCCACCAGTGATGCCGGGACAGGGTCCCCGAATGAGCAGTTCTTC. The encoded protein is CATSDAGTGSPNEQFF.

The chain carries TRBV19 and TRBJ1-2; perhaps TRBD1 as D (5 bases). CDR3 size: 15 residues. Germline V CDR1 and CDR2: LNHDA, SQIVND (reference sequence). V was clipped by 1 base and J by 4 bases, with 13 bases between them. CDR3 sequence: CASSIAVGRAYGYTF. For the CDR3, the DNA is TGTGCCAGTAGTATAGCGGTGGGCAGGGCCTATGGCTACACCTTC.

The chain links TRBV6-5 to TRBJ1-4; a weak D match, TRBD1 (6 bases). Trimming removed 2 bases from V and 8 bases from J, with 12 bases in between. There are 14 residues in the CDR3. Germline V CDR1 and CDR2: MNHEY, SVGAGI. The CDR3 protein is CASSYGAGTEKLFF. The CDR3 DNA is TGTGCCAGCAGTTACGGGGCAGGGACAGAAAAACTGTTTTTT.

The gene calls are TRBV5-1 and TRBJ1-6; weak D call: TRBD1 (6 bases). V gave up 4 bases and J gave up 4 bases, with 12 bases separating them. The CDR3 length is 15 residues. CDR1 is SGHRS, CDR2 YFSETQ, per germline. The CDR3 nucleotides are TGCGCCAGCAGCACGGCCGGACAGTATAATTCACCCCTCCACTTT. Translation: CASSTAGQYNSPLHF.

The table lists this clone with a few counts. The J gene is TRBJ2-7, the V gene TRBV29-1, with D perhaps TRBD1 or TRBD2 (5 bases each). The ends were cut back, 2 bases at V and 4 bases at J, with 12 bases in the middle. The CDR3 is 13 amino acids. Germline V lookup: CDR1 SQVTM, CDR2 ANQGSEA. CDR3 sequence (DNA): TGCAGCGTTGAACAGGGAGAATCTTACGAGCAGTACTTC. It codes for CSVEQGESYEQYF.

The chain carries TRBV10-1 and TRBJ2-2; D gene unclear. Trimming removed 6 bases at V and 5 bases at J, with 10 bases between. The CDR3 totals 13 residues. Germline values: CDR1 WNHNN, CDR2 SYGVQD (reference sequence). The CDR3 loop reads CASSDRRTGELFF. The CDR3 bases are TGCGCCAGCAGCGACCGCCGGACCGGGGAGCTGTTTTTT.

This sequence joins TRBV4-2 and TRBJ2-7, with 9 bases aligning to TRBD2. This CDR3 has 18 residues. Germline-derived CDR1 and CDR2 are LGHNA and YNFKEQ. Trimming cost V 0 bases and J 6 bases; bases outside gene matches: 15. This chain's CDR3 is CASSQDSAGGPLMSEQYF. CDR3 nucleotides: TGTGCCAGCAGCCAAGATTCGGCGGGGGGGCCTTTAATGAGCGAGCAGTACTTC.

This rearrangement joins TRBV2 to TRBJ1-1; D might be TRBD1 (5 bases). The CDR3 contains 14 residues. Germline V CDR1 and CDR2: SNHLY, FYNNEI. Trimming took 3 bases from V and 3 from J, leaving 11 bases between them. CDR3 in amino acids: CASSEEGLYTEAFF. For the CDR3, the DNA is TGTGCCAGCAGTGAGGAGGGGCTGTACACTGAAGCTTTCTTT.

The chain links TRBV7-6 to TRBJ2-5; D is perhaps TRBD2 (6 bases). This CDR3 is built from 16 residues. The V gene lost 5 bases and the J gene lost 7 bases, with 23 bases spanning the gap. Looked up from germline, CDR1 is SGHVS and CDR2 is FNYEAQ. CDR3 sequence reads: CASSPSSKGTEGTQYF. CDR3 sequence (DNA): TGTGCCAGCAGCCCTAGTAGTAAAGGGACGGAGGGGACCCAGTACTTC.

The genes are TRBV7-9 and TRBJ2-3; D gene unclear. CDR1 is SEHNR and CDR2 is FQNEAQ in the germline V gene (reference sequence). The CDR3 length is 12 residues. V was shortened by 3 bases and J by 5 bases, with 6 bases between the two germline ends. CDR3 nucleotide sequence: TGTGCCAGCAGCTTTGGCGGAGATACGCAGTATTTT. Its protein product is CASSFGGDTQYF.

The CDR3 sequence: CASSLERGGNEQFF. In DNA form, the CDR3 reads TGTGCCAGCAGTTTGGAGCGGGGGGGAAATGAGCAGTTCTTC. The rearrangement uses TRBV27 and TRBJ2-1; 10 bases agree with TRBD2. This CDR3 has 14 amino acids. CDR1 MNHEY and CDR2 SMNVEV come from the germline V gene (reference sequence). The V and J ends lost 3 bases and 7 bases, in that order; junction bases with no gene match: 3.

This rearrangement joins TRBV14 to TRBJ1-2; D gene unclear. V lost 3 bases to trimming and J lost 4 bases, with 9 bases between them. The CDR3 is 13 amino acids. CDR1 and CDR2 from the germline V gene are SGHDN and FVKESK. Here the CDR3 reads CASSQRPTYGYTF. The DNA for the CDR3 is TGTGCCAGCAGCCAGCGTCCTACCTATGGCTACACCTTC.

The rearrangement uses TRBV24-1 and TRBJ2-5, with D perhaps matching TRBD1 (5 bases). The CDR3 is made up of 15 amino acids. Germline V gives CDR1 KGHDR, CDR2 SFDVKD. Trimming removed 3 bases at V and 3 bases at J, with 13 bases between. The CDR3 DNA sequence: TGTGCCACCAGTGATATCCAGACAGTGGAAGAGACCCAGTACTTC. Amino acid sequence: CATSDIQTVEETQYF.

The chain combines TRBV6-5 with TRBJ2-1; D is perhaps TRBD2 (7 bases). The germline gives CDR1 MNHEY, CDR2 SVGAGI. The CDR3 covers 14 residues. Trimming stripped 7 bases from V and 6 bases from J, with 16 bases between. This CDR3 is CASTRGPPINEQFF. The CDR3 nucleotides read TGTGCCAGCACGCGGGGGCCCCCAATCAATGAGCAGTTCTTC.

CDR3 residues: CASSYDPGAGELFF. The CDR3 DNA follows: TGTGCCAGCAGTTACGATCCGGGGGCCGGGGAGCTGTTTTTT. V gene TRBV6-5 combines with J gene TRBJ2-2; D perhaps matches TRBD2 (6 bases). V was clipped by 2 bases and J by 6 bases, with 10 bases between them. This CDR3 has 14 residues. CDR1 and CDR2 from the germline V gene are MNHEY and SVGAGI.

The rearrangement links TRBV29-1 to TRBJ1-5, with no clear D. The V gene lost 7 bases and the J gene lost 2 bases, with 15 bases spanning the gap. In germline, CDR1 is SQVTM, CDR2 ANQGSEA. This CDR3 has 14 residues. In DNA, the CDR3 is TGCAGCGCGGGGTCGGGCGTCGGCAATCAGCCCCAGCATTTT. Its protein is CSAGSGVGNQPQHF.

The chain couples TRBV5-4 to TRBJ2-3; 13 positions agree with TRBD2. Germline V gene lookup returns CDR1 SGHNT and CDR2 YYREEE (reference sequence). This CDR3 region has 19 residues. With 4 bases clipped from V and 1 base from J, the junction kept 12 bases outside the gene matches. In nucleotides, the CDR3 is TGTGCCAGCAGCCGGAAACTAGCGGGGGGGCCAGGGGGCACAGATACGCAGTATTTT. It yields the protein CASSRKLAGGPGGTDTQYF.

The gene calls are TRBV7-8 and TRBJ2-4; no clear D gene. V was trimmed by 2 bases and J by 4 bases, leaving 9 bases between them. The CDR3 sequence is 14 residues long. Looked up from germline, CDR1 is SGHVS and CDR2 is FQNEAQ. CDR3: CASSLYGQKNIQYF. The CDR3 DNA sequence: TGTGCCAGCAGCTTATATGGGCAGAAAAACATTCAGTACTTC.